This entry lists 17 T cell receptor beta chains sequenced from one sample in a study of blood T cell repertoires in COVID-19. Assay used: immunoSEQ multiplex PCR; TCRdb lists only in-frame clones, some missing. The sample has some 200,000 clones, 82% seen once. Specimen: PBMCs or T cells enriched from blood (not recorded which). Receptors were obtained from a man aged 35-49 years who had recovered from COVID-19.

J is TRBJ1-4 and V is TRBV19; D gene unclear. CDR1 and CDR2 (germline): LNHDA, SQIVND (reference sequence). V was cut by 0 bases and J by 0 bases, with 14 bases left in between. The CDR3 spans 18 residues. The CDR3 bases are TGTGCCAGTAGTATAGATGAGATTCTTGCCCCAACTAATGAAAAACTGTTTTTT. Residues: CASSIDEILAPTNEKLFF.

The rearrangement joins TRBV7-2 to TRBJ1-2, with 11 bases aligning to TRBD1. The CDR3 is 14 residues long. With 1 base clipped from V and 9 bases from J, the junction kept 4 bases outside the gene matches. CDR1 SGHTA and CDR2 FQGNSA come from the germline V gene. The CDR3 region has the DNA TGTGCCAGCAGCTTAGGCGGGGACAGGGGGAGCTACACCTTC. It is translated as CASSLGGDRGSYTF. Supplemented by reference TRBV7-2 and TRBJ1-2, the full variable domain reads GAGVSQSPSNKVTEKGKDVELRCDPISGHTALYWYRQSLGQGLEFLIYFQGNSAPDKSGLPSDRFSAERTGGSVSTLTIQRTQQEDSAVYLCASSLGGDRGSYTFGSGTRLTVV.

The CDR3 DNA reads TGTGCCAGCAGCTTAGTCCTCTACGAGCAGTACTTC. Its protein is CASSLVLYEQYF. The chain couples TRBV11-1 to TRBJ2-7; D ambiguous. CDR3 length: 12 amino acids. Trimming took off 1 base at V and 3 bases at J, with 4 bases between the two ends. Looked up from germline, CDR1 is SGHAT and CDR2 is FQDESV (reference sequence).

The gene calls are TRBV27 and TRBJ1-6; 11 nucleotides line up with TRBD1. The CDR3 covers 17 residues. V trimming: 7 bases; J trimming: 0 bases; junction bases outside the gene matches: 5. In germline, CDR1 is MNHEY, CDR2 SMNVEV (reference sequence). The CDR3 here is CASTRGQGVSYNSPLHF. DNA of the CDR3: TGTGCCAGCACCCGGGGACAGGGGGTCTCCTATAATTCACCCCTCCACTTT.

This chain uses TRBV18 with TRBJ1-3; possibly TRBD1 for D (5 bases). Between the trimmed V and J ends, which lost 2 bases and 3 bases, there was a span of 8 bases. Germline lookup yields CDR1 KGHSH and CDR2 LQKENI. This CDR3 spans 14 amino acids. CDR3: CASSPSDSGNTIYF. The CDR3 DNA is TGTGCCAGCTCACCAAGTGACAGTGGAAACACCATATATTTT.

The sample holds a few counts of this clone. The chain joins TRBV5-1 to TRBJ1-4; no firm D call. The germline V and J ends were trimmed by 3 bases and 6 bases, with 12 bases remaining between them. Germline CDR1 SGHRS, CDR2 YFSETQ. The CDR3 is 14 residues long. The CDR3 DNA reads TGCGCCAGCAGCTACGGTTCCTCGGATGAAAAACTGTTTTTT. This sequence encodes CASSYGSSDEKLFF. Full variable domain (rest looked up from reference TRBV5-1 and TRBJ1-4): KAGVTQTPRYLIKTRGQQVTLSCSPISGHRSVSWYQQTPGQGLQFLFEYFSETQRNKGNFPGRFSGRQFSNSRSEMNVSTLELGDSALYLCASSYGSSDEKLFFGSGTQLSVL.

The chain is built from TRBV28 and TRBJ1-5, with 8 positions matching TRBD1. With 3 bases clipped from V and 1 base from J, the junction kept 5 bases outside the gene matches. Looked up from germline, CDR1 is MDHEN and CDR2 is SYDVKM. CDR3 length: 16 residues. The DNA of the CDR3 is TGTGCCAGCAGTTTCGTCCAGGGGGCCAGCAATCAGCCCCAGCATTTT. This sequence encodes CASSFVQGASNQPQHF.

J is TRBJ2-1 and V is TRBV5-1; 8 positions agree with TRBD2. Germline lookup yields CDR1 SGHRS and CDR2 YFSETQ. V lost 2 bases to trimming and J lost 5 bases; unmatched junction nucleotides: 9. CDR3 length: 16 residues. The CDR3 bases are TGCGCCAGCAGCTTAGATAGCGGGACGGTGGACAATGAGCAGTTCTTC. This encodes CASSLDSGTVDNEQFF.

The rearrangement uses TRBV30 and TRBJ2-7; 11 nucleotides agree with TRBD2. Germline lookup yields CDR1 GTSNPN and CDR2 SVGIG (reference sequence). V shed 1 base and J 2 bases; nucleotides not matched to a gene: 13. The CDR3 contains 18 residues. The CDR3 loop reads CAWSGPGYTGLAAYEQYF. In DNA form, the CDR3 reads TGTGCCTGGAGTGGGCCCGGGTATACGGGACTAGCGGCCTACGAGCAGTACTTC.

This sequence joins TRBV6-6 and TRBJ1-2; D not certain. V was cut by 2 bases and J by 2 bases, with 15 bases left in between. CDR1 and CDR2 from the germline V gene are MNHNY and SVGAGI (reference sequence). This CDR3 is 16 amino acids long. DNA of the CDR3: TGTGCCAGCAGTTACACGACATTGACCGTGAACTATGGCTACACCTTC. As protein: CASSYTTLTVNYGYTF.

The V and J genes are TRBV7-9 and TRBJ2-1; D not resolved. The ends were cut back, 5 bases at V and 6 bases at J, with 5 bases in the middle. This CDR3 is 11 amino acids long. Germline-derived CDR1 and CDR2 are SEHNR and FQNEAQ (reference sequence). CDR3 DNA sequence: TGTGCCAGCAGCCCCATCAATGAGCAGTTCTTC. It yields the protein CASSPINEQFF.

There are a few counts of this clone. The chain has TRBV7-9 and TRBJ1-4; no firm D call. CDR3 length: 17 residues. Germline CDR1 is SEHNR and CDR2 is FQNEAQ (reference sequence). The ends were cut back, 1 base at V and 1 base at J, with 13 bases in the middle. DNA for the CDR3: TGTGCCAGCAGCTTAGTTGCGGGGTTCGGAACTAATGAAAAACTGTTTTTT. Its translation is CASSLVAGFGTNEKLFF. Combining the CDR3 with reference TRBV7-9 and TRBJ1-4 gives the whole variable domain DTGVSQNPRHKITKRGQNVTFRCDPISEHNRLYWYRQTLGQGPEFLTYFQNEAQLEKSRLLSDRFSAERPKGSFSTLEIQRTEQGDSAMYLCASSLVAGFGTNEKLFFGSGTQLSVL.

V and J are TRBV10-1 and TRBJ1-4; 7 bases are a match to TRBD1. J gave up 4 bases and V 8 bases, and 13 bases lay outside the gene matches. The CDR3 totals 16 residues. The germline CDR1 and CDR2 sequences are WNHNN and SYGVQD (reference sequence). In DNA, the CDR3 is TGCGCCAGCGTGGGGGGTGACAGGGTAAGTAATGAAAAACTGTTTTTT. Translating gives CASVGGDRVSNEKLFF.

This clone appeared a single time. The chain carries TRBV4-1 and TRBJ1-5; no clear D. V lost 4 bases, J lost 0 bases, and 19 bases lay in between. CDR1 and CDR2 (germline): MGHRA, YSYEKL. This CDR3 comprises 18 residues. The CDR3 region is CASSRGGDLRYSNQPQHF. The CDR3 DNA follows: TGCGCCAGCAGCCGAGGAGGAGACTTAAGATATAGCAATCAGCCCCAGCATTTT.

CDR3 sequence (DNA): TGTGCCAGCTCACCACTGAGTTCTACAGATACGCAGTATTTT. It translates to CASSPLSSTDTQYF. The chain couples TRBV18 to TRBJ2-3; D gene uncertain. The CDR3 has 14 amino acids. V dropped 1 base and J dropped 3 bases, with 8 bases sitting between them. The germline gives CDR1 KGHSH, CDR2 LQKENI.

This clone was found once. The rearrangement uses TRBV11-2 and TRBJ2-5; D is uncertain. CDR1 is SGHAT and CDR2 is FQNNGV in the germline V gene. This CDR3 contains 15 residues. V lost 0 bases to trimming and J lost 5 bases, with 13 bases between them. The CDR3 region has the DNA TGTGCCAGCAGCTTAGATATAACCCTACGGGAGACCCAGTACTTC. This codes for CASSLDITLRETQYF.

This chain uses TRBV30 with TRBJ1-3; 7 nucleotides align to TRBD1. Germline V gene sequence: CDR1 GTSNPN, CDR2 SVGIG (reference sequence). The CDR3 sequence is 17 residues long. Losses at the gene ends were 2 bases for V and 1 base for J; bases not matched to a gene: 11. The CDR3 spells CAWSPILNRGSGNTIYF. CDR3 bases: TGTGCCTGGAGTCCGATCCTCAACAGGGGATCTGGAAACACCATATATTTT.